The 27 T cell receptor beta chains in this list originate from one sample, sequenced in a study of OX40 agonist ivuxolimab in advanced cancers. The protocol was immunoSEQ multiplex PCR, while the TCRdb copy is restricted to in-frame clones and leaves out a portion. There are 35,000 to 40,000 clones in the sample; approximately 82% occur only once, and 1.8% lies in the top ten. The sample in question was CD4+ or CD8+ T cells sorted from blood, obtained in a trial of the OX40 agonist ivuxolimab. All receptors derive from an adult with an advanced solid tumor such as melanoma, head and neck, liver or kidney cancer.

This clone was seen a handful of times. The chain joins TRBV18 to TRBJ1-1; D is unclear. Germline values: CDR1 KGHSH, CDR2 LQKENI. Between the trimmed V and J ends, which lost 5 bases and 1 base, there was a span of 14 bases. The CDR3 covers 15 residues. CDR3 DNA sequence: TGTGCCAGCTCAGAGGGAATTGAAACGAACACTGAAGCTTTCTTT. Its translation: CASSEGIETNTEAFF.

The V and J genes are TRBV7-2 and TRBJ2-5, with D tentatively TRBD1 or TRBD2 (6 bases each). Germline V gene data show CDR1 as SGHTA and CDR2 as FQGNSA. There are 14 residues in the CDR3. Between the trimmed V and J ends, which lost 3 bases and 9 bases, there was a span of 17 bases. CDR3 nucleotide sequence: TGTGCCAGCAGCTTTCTAGAAGGAGGGGGAGCCCAGTACTTC. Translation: CASSFLEGGGAQYF.

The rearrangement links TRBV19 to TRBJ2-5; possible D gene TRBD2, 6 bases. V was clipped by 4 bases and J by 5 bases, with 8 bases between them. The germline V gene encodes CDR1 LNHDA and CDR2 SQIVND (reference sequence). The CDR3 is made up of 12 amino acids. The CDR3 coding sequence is TGTGCCAGTAGTAATGGGGGGGAGACCCAGTACTTC. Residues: CASSNGGETQYF.

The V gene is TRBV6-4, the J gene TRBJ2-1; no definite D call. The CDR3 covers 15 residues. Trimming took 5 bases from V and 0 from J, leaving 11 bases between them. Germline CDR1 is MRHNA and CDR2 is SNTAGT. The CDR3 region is CASSQISGSYNEQFF. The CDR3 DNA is TGTGCCAGCAGTCAAATCTCAGGCTCCTACAATGAGCAGTTCTTC.

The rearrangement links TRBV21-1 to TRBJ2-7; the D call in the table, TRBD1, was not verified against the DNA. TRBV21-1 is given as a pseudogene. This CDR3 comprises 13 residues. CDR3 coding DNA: TGTGCCAGCAGAGGGACAGGGGGCTACGAGCAGTACTTC. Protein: CASRGTGGYEQYF.

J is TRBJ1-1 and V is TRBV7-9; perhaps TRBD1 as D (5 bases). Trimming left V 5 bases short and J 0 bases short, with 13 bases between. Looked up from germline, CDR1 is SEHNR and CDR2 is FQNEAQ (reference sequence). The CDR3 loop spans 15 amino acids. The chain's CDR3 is CASSNRDLLNTEAFF. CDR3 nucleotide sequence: TGTGCCAGCAGCAACCGGGACTTACTGAACACTGAAGCTTTCTTT.

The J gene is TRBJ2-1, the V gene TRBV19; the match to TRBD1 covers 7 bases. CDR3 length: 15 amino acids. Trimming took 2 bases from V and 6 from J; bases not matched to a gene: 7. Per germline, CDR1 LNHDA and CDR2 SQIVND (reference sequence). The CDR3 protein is CASSIQGVGGNEQFF. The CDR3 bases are TGTGCCAGTAGTATACAGGGGGTCGGAGGCAATGAGCAGTTCTTC.

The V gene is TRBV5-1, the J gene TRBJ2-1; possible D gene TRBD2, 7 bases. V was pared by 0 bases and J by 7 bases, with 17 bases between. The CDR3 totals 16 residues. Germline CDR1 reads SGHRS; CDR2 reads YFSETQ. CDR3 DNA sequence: TGCGCCAGCAGCTTGGAGGGCGGGGGCATATTTAATGAGCAGTTCTTC. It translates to CASSLEGGGIFNEQFF.

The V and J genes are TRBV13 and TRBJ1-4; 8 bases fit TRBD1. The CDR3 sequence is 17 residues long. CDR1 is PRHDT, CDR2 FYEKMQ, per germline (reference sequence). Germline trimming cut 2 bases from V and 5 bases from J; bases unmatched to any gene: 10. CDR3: CASSLFPTGGRNEKLFF. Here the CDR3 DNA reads TGTGCCAGCAGCTTATTTCCAACAGGGGGTAGGAATGAAAAACTGTTTTTT. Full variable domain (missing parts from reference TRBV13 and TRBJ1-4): AAGVIQSPRHLIKEKRETATLKCYPIPRHDTVYWYQQGPGQDPQFLISFYEKMQSDKGSIPDRFSAQQFSDYHSELNMSSLELGDSALYFCASSLFPTGGRNEKLFFGSGTQLSVL.

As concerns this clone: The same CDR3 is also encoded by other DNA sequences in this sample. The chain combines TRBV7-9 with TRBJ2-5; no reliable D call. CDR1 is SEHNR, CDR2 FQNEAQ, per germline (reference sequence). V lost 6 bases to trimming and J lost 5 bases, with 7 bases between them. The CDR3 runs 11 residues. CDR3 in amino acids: CASSLAETQYF. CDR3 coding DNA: TGTGCCAGCAGTTTGGCTGAGACCCAGTACTTC.

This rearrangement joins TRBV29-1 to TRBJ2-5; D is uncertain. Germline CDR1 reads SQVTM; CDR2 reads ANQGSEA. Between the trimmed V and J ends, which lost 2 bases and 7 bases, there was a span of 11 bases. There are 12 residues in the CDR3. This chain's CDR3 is CSVEQSFGTQYF. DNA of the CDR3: TGCAGCGTTGAACAGAGTTTCGGGACCCAGTACTTC.

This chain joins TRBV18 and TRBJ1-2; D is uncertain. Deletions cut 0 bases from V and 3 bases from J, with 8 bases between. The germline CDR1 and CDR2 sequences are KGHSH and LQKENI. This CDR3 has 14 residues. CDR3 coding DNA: TGTGCCAGCTCACCACCGGAAGGCCACTATGGCTACACCTTC. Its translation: CASSPPEGHYGYTF.

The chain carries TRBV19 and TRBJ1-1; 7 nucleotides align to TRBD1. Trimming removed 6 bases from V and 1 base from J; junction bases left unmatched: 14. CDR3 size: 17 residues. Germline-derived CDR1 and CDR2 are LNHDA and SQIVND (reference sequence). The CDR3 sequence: CASSSPRKGAQNTEAFF. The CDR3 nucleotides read TGTGCCAGTAGCTCCCCCCGGAAGGGGGCGCAGAACACTGAAGCTTTCTTT.

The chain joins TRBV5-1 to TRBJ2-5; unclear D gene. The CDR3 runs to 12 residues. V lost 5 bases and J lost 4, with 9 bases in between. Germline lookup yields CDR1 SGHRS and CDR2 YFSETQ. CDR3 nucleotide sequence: TGCGCCAGCAGTACAGCGAGAGAGACCCAGTACTTC. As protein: CASSTARETQYF.

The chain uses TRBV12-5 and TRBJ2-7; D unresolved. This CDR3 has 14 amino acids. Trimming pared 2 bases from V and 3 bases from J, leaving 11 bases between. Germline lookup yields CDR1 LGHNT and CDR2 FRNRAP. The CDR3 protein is CASGLQTGRYEQYF. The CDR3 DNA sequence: TGTGCTAGTGGTTTGCAGACTGGCCGCTACGAGCAGTACTTC. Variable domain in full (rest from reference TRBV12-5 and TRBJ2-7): DARVTQTPRHKVTEMGQEVTMRCQPILGHNTVFWYRQTMMQGLELLAYFRNRAPLDDSGMPKDRFSAEMPDATLATLKIQPSEPRDSAVYFCASGLQTGRYEQYFGPGTRLTVT.

This CDR3 reads CASSQGDTLVYNEQFF. As DNA, the CDR3 is TGCGCCAGCAGCCAAGGGGATACGTTGGTCTACAATGAGCAGTTCTTC. The V gene is TRBV4-3, the J gene TRBJ2-1; unclear D gene. V was shortened by 1 base and J by 3 bases, with 13 bases between the two germline ends. Germline CDR1 reads LGHNA; CDR2 reads YSLEER. The CDR3 totals 16 residues.

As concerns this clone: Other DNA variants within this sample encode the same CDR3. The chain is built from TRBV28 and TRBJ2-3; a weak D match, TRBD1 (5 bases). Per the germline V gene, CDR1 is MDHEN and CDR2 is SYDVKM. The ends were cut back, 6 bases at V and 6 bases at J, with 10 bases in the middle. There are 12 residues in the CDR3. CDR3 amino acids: CASRPPGDTQYF. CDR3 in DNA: TGTGCCAGCAGGCCTCCAGGGGATACGCAGTATTTT.

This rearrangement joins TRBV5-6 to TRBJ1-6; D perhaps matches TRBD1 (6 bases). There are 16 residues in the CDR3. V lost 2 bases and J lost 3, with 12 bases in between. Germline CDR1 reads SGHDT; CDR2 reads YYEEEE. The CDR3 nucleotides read TGTGCCAGCAGCTTCGGGGGGGCCGGCTATAATTCACCCCTCCACTTT. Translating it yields CASSFGGAGYNSPLHF.

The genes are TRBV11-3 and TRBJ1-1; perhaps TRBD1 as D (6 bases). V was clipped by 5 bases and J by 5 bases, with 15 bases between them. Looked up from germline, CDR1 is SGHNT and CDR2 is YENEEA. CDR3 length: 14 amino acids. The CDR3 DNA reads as TGTGCCAGCAGCGCAACAGGGATAGGAACTGAAGCTTTCTTT. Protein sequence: CASSATGIGTEAFF.

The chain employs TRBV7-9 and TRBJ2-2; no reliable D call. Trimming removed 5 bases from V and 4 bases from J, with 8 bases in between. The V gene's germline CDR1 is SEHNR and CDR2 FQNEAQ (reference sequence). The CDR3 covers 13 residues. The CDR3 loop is CASSLTGTGELFF. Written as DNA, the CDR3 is TGTGCCAGCAGCCTTACGGGCACCGGGGAGCTGTTTTTT.

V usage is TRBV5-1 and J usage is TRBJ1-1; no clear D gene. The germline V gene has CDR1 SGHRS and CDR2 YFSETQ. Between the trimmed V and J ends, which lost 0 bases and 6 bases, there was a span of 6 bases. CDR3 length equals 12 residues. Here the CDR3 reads CASSLEGAEAFF. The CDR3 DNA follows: TGCGCCAGCAGCTTGGAAGGAGCTGAAGCTTTCTTT.

The CDR3 region has the DNA TGTGCCAGCAGCTTACCGAATTCACCCCTCCACTTT. This gives the protein CASSLPNSPLHF. J is TRBJ1-6 and V is TRBV7-2; unclear D gene. Between the trimmed V and J ends, which lost 2 bases and 7 bases, there was a span of 3 bases. Looked up from germline, CDR1 is SGHTA and CDR2 is FQGNSA. CDR3 size: 12 residues.

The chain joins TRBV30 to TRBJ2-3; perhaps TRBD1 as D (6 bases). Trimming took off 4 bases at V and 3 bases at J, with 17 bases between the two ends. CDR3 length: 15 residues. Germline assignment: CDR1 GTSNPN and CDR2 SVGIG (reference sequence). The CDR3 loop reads CAWILRGLGTDTQYF. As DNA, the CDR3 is TGTGCCTGGATCCTCAGGGGCCTTGGTACAGATACGCAGTATTTT. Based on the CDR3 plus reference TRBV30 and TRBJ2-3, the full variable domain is SQTIHQWPATLVQPVGSPLSLECTVEGTSNPNLYWYRQAAGRGLQLLFYSVGIGQISSEVPQNLSASRPQDRQFILSSKKLLLSDSGFYLCAWILRGLGTDTQYFGPGTRLTVL.

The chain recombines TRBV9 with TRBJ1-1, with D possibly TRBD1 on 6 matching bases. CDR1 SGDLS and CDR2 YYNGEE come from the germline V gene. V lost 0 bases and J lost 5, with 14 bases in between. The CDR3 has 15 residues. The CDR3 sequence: CASSVGRGAKTEAFF. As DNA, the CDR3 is TGTGCCAGCAGCGTAGGGCGGGGGGCTAAGACTGAAGCTTTCTTT.

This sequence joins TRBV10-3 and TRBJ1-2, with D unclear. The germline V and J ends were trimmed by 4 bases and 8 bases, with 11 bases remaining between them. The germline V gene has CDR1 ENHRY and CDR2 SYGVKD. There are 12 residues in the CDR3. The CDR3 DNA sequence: TGTGCCATCAGTGGCGGGGTTGGAGGCTACACCTTC. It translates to CAISGGVGGYTF.

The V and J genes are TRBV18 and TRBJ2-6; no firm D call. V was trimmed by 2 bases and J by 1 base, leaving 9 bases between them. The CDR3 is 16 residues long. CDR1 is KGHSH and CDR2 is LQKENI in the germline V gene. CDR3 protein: CASSPKAGSGANVLTF. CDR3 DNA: TGTGCCAGCTCACCAAAGGCTGGGTCTGGGGCCAACGTCCTGACTTTC.

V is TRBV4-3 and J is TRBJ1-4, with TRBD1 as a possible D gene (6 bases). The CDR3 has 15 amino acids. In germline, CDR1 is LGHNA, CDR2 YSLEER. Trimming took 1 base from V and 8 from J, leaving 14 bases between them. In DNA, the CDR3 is TGCGCCAGCAGCCAAGTCGGGGGGGGCGACGAAAAACTGTTTTTT. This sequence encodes CASSQVGGGDEKLFF.